These 7 T cell receptor beta chains were sequenced from one sample in a study of blood T cell repertoires in COVID-19. Here immunoSEQ multiplex PCR was the method, and the copy in TCRdb shows in-frame clones only, minus some. The data hold 120,000 or so clones, with 70% to 80% observed a single time. The specimen was peripheral blood. The receptors were gathered from a human donor in a cohort sampled during active COVID-19.

The V call is TRBV9, the J call TRBJ1-2, with 9 positions matching TRBD1. The junction had 8 bases not matched to a gene; V was cut back by 0 bases and J by 8 bases. This CDR3 comprises 15 residues. Looked up from germline, CDR1 is SGDLS and CDR2 is YYNGEE. DNA for the CDR3: TGTGCCAGCAGCGTAGCTACTCGGACAGGGGCCGGCTACACCTTC. This encodes CASSVATRTGAGYTF.

V usage is TRBV18 and J usage is TRBJ2-1; 7 nucleotides line up with TRBD2. The ends lost 2 bases at V and 0 bases at J; junction bases unmatched: 13. CDR3 length: 19 residues. Germline CDR1 reads KGHSH; CDR2 reads LQKENI. The CDR3 spells CASSPKSSGLAVSYNEQFF. The CDR3 nucleotides are TGTGCCAGCTCACCAAAATCTAGTGGGCTAGCGGTCTCCTACAATGAGCAGTTCTTC.

The chain links TRBV7-2 to TRBJ1-5; maybe TRBD1 (6 bases). The V end was cut by 2 bases, the J end by 3 bases, with 11 bases between. CDR3 length equals 15 residues. CDR1 is SGHTA, CDR2 FQGNSA, per germline. The CDR3 region is CASSLHRDNNQPQHF. Here the CDR3 DNA reads TGTGCCAGCAGCTTACACCGGGACAACAATCAGCCCCAGCATTTT.

V usage is TRBV7-2 and J usage is TRBJ1-1; tentatively, D is TRBD1 (5 bases). Trimming pared 0 bases from V and 2 bases from J, leaving 10 bases between. Germline V gene data show CDR1 as SGHTA and CDR2 as FQGNSA. The length of the CDR3 is 15 residues. In DNA form, the CDR3 reads TGTGCCAGCAGCTTAGCCGGGACTCGAAACACTGAAGCTTTCTTT. Protein: CASSLAGTRNTEAFF.

The chain combines TRBV28 with TRBJ1-5; a possible D gene is TRBD1 (5 bases). V lost 7 bases, J lost 1 base, and 11 bases lay in between. Germline V gene data show CDR1 as MDHEN and CDR2 as SYDVKM. There are 14 residues in the CDR3. The CDR3 bases are TGTGCCAGCATCCTCGCAGGGAGCAATCAGCCCCAGCATTTT. It specifies CASILAGSNQPQHF.

Notes on this clone: One end of the junction varies from germline; a read error may be responsible. The chain uses TRBV7-7 and TRBJ2-5; 12 bases align to TRBD2. The CDR3 length is 14 residues. Germline loops: CDR1 SSHAT, CDR2 FNYEAQ (reference sequence). The CDR3 loop reads CASSPGLAGETQYF. CDR3 DNA: TGTGCTAGCAGCCCGGGACTAGCGGGTGAGACCCAGTACTTC. Filled out from reference TRBV7-7 and TRBJ2-5, the complete variable domain reads GAGVSQSPRYKVTKRGQDVTLRCDPISSHATLYWYQQALGQGPEFLTYFNYEAQPDKSGLPSDRFSAERPEGSISTLTIQRTEQRDSAMYRCASSPGLAGETQYFGPGTRLLVL.

The genes are TRBV13 and TRBJ1-4, with unresolved D. The germline CDR1 and CDR2 sequences are PRHDT and FYEKMQ (reference sequence). The V end lost 3 bases, the J end lost 8 bases, and 7 bases lay between the germline ends. The CDR3 totals 12 residues. CDR3 bases: TGTGCCAGCAGCTTTATCGGGGAAAAACTGTTTTTT. Its translation: CASSFIGEKLFF. Using reference TRBV13 and TRBJ1-4 for the parts outside the CDR3, the full variable domain is AAGVIQSPRHLIKEKRETATLKCYPIPRHDTVYWYQQGPGQDPQFLISFYEKMQSDKGSIPDRFSAQQFSDYHSELNMSSLELGDSALYFCASSFIGEKLFFGSGTQLSVL.